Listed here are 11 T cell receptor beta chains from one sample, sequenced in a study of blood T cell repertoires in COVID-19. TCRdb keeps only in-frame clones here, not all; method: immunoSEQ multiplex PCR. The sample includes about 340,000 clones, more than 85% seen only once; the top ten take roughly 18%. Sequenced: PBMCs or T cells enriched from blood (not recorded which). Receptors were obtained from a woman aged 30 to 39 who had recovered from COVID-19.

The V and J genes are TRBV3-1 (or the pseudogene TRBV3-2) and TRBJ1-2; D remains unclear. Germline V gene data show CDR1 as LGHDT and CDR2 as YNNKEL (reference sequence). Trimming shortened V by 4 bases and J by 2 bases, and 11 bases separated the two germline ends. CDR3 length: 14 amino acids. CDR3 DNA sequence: TGTGCCAGCAGCCCCGGACTGATCAACTATGGCTACACCTTC. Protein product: CASSPGLINYGYTF.

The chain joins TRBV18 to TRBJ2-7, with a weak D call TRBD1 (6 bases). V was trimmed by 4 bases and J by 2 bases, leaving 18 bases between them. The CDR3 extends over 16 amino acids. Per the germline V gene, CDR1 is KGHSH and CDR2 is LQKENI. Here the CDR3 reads CASSLLETGTAYEQYF. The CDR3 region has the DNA TGTGCCAGCTCACTCCTCGAAACAGGGACCGCCTACGAGCAGTACTTC.

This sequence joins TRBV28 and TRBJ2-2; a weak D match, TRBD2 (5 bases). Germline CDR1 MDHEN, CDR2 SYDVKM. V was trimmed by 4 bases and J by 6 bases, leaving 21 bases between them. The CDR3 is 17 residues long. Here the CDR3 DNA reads TGTGCCAGCAGTTCAACTCTCGCCGGGGAAGAATCCGGGGAGCTGTTTTTT. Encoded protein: CASSSTLAGEESGELFF.

In DNA form, the CDR3 reads TGTGCCAGCAGCCCGGCGGGGGGACAGGGGGCGCCGTCTGGAGGCTACACCTTC. The encoded protein is CASSPAGGQGAPSGGYTF. The chain recombines TRBV7-8 with TRBJ1-2; 12 nucleotides align to TRBD1. Per germline, CDR1 SGHVS and CDR2 FQNEAQ. The J segment lost 8 bases and the V segment lost 5 bases, leaving 18 bases of the junction unmatched. The CDR3 sequence is 18 residues long.

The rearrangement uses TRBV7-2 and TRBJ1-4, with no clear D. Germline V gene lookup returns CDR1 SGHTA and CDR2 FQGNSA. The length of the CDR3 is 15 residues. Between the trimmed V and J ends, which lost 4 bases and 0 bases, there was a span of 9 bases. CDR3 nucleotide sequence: TGTGCCAGCAGCTCCAACAGTGCAACTAATGAAAAACTGTTTTTT. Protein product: CASSSNSATNEKLFF.

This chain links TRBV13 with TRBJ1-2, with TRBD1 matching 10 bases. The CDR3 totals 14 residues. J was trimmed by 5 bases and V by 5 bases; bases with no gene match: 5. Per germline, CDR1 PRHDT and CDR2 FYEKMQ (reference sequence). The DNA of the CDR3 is TGTGCCAGCAGCGATACGGGACAGGGGTATGGCTACACCTTC. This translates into CASSDTGQGYGYTF.

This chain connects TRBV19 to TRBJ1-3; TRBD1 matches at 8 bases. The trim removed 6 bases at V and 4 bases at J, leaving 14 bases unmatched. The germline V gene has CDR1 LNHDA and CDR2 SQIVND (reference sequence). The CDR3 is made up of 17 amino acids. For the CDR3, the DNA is TGTGCCAGTAGCTCCTGGACAGGGAAGCAACTCGGAAACACCATATATTTT. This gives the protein CASSSWTGKQLGNTIYF.

The CDR3 region is CASSEPPTGLNTIYF. The DNA of the CDR3 is TGCGCCAGCAGTGAGCCTCCGACAGGGTTAAACACCATATATTTT. The gene calls are TRBV10-1 and TRBJ1-3; 7 nucleotides match TRBD1. Germline CDR1 WNHNN, CDR2 SYGVQD (reference sequence). The CDR3 spans 15 residues. Germline trimming cut 2 bases from V and 6 bases from J; bases unmatched to any gene: 7.

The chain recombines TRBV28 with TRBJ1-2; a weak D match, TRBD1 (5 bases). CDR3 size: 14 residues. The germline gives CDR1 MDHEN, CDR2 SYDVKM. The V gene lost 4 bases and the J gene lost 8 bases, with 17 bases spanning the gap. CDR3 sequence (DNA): TGTGCCAGCAGTTCCTCGTGGGGGGGATTCGGCTACACCTTC. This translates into CASSSSWGGFGYTF.

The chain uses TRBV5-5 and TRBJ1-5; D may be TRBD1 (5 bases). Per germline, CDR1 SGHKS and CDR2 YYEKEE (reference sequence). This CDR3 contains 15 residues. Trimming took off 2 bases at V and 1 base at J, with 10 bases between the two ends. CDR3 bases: TGTGCCAGCAGCTTCGCAGGGCCGAGCAATCAGCCCCAGCATTTT. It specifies CASSFAGPSNQPQHF.

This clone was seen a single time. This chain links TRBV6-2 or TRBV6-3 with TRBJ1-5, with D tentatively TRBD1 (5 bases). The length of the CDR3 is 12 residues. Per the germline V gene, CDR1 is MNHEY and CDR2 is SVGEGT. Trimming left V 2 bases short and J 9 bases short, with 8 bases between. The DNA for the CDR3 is TGTGCCAGCAGTTACATGGGGGGGCCCCAGCATTTT. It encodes CASSYMGGPQHF.